The rows below give T cell receptor beta chains drawn from one sample of a study of early T cells in non-severe SARS-CoV-2 infection. Each CDR3 protein is one row after TCRdb ran MiXCR on the 5' RACE reads. The sample gives 70,000 or so distinct CDR3 sequences, under 15% of which show up once; about 1.3% is in the top ten. Sequences were obtained from whole blood. These receptors originate from an adult who was a healthcare worker with PCR-confirmed SARS-CoV-2 infection or an uninfected control (not recorded which). CDR3s include the opening cysteine and the closing phenylalanine or tryptophan. The order of the fields is J gene, clone size, V gene, D gene, CDR3 protein, CDR3 DNA. A D gene is named only where the DNA matches it firmly. The size entry is marked missing in some rows and otherwise reads once, few, many or a size class.

J gene: TRBJ1-3
clone size: -
V gene: TRBV7-9
D gene: -
CDR3 protein: CASSRRNTIYF
CDR3 DNA: TGTGCCAGCAGCCGGAGAAACACCATATATTTT

J gene: TRBJ1-1
clone size: -
V gene: TRBV29-1
D gene: -
CDR3 protein: CSVGTNTEAFF
CDR3 DNA: TGCAGCGTTGGCACAAACACTGAAGCTTTCTTT

J gene: TRBJ1-2
clone size: few
V gene: TRBV25-1
D gene: -
CDR3 protein: CASSSSGGGADGYTF
CDR3 DNA: TGTGCCAGCAGTTCATCCGGCGGGGGCGCGGATGGCTACACCTTC

J gene: TRBJ2-7
clone size: many
V gene: TRBV7-9
D gene: -
CDR3 protein: CASSLEGPGTYEQYF
CDR3 DNA: TGTGCCAGCAGCTTAGAAGGTCCCGGAACCTACGAGCAGTACTTC

J gene: TRBJ2-2
clone size: -
V gene: TRBV7-2
D gene: -
CDR3 protein: CASSRFTGINTGELFF
CDR3 DNA: TGTGCCAGCAGCCGGTTCACGGGGATTAACACCGGGGAGCTGTTTTTT

J gene: TRBJ2-3
clone size: many
V gene: TRBV24-1
D gene: -
CDR3 protein: CATSDLPGVRGTDTQYF
CDR3 DNA: TGTGCCACCAGTGATTTGCCCGGGGTCCGGGGCACAGATACGCAGTATTTT

J gene: TRBJ1-2
clone size: -
V gene: TRBV12-3/TRBV12-4
D gene: -
CDR3 protein: CASSLKQAIYGYTF
CDR3 DNA: TGTGCCAGCAGTTTAAAACAGGCGATCTATGGCTACACCTTC

J gene: TRBJ2-5
clone size: many
V gene: TRBV5-5
D gene: -
CDR3 protein: CASSFVHSLQETQYF
CDR3 DNA: TGTGCCAGCAGCTTCGTTCATTCACTCCAAGAGACCCAGTACTTC

J gene: TRBJ2-5
clone size: -
V gene: TRBV10-3
D gene: -
CDR3 protein: CAISESGRQETQYF
CDR3 DNA: TGTGCCATCAGTGAGTCGGGCAGGCAAGAGACCCAGTACTTC

J gene: TRBJ2-5
clone size: -
V gene: TRBV28
D gene: -
CDR3 protein: CASSIWTATTQYF
CDR3 DNA: TGTGCCAGCAGCATCTGGACAGCCACGACCCAGTACTTC

J gene: TRBJ2-1
clone size: many
V gene: TRBV7-7
D gene: TRBD1
CDR3 protein: CASSSGQGPNEQFF
CDR3 DNA: TGTGCTAGCAGCTCGGGACAGGGACCCAATGAGCAGTTCTTC

J gene: TRBJ2-1
clone size: many
V gene: TRBV7-2
D gene: TRBD1
CDR3 protein: CASSLAGTATYNEQFF
CDR3 DNA: TGTGCCAGCAGCTTAGCAGGGACAGCCACTTACAATGAGCAGTTCTTC

J gene: TRBJ2-1
clone size: many
V gene: TRBV7-7
D gene: -
CDR3 protein: CASSLGVGNSYNEQFF
CDR3 DNA: TGTGCCAGCAGCTTAGGGGTCGGGAACTCCTACAATGAGCAGTTCTTC

J gene: TRBJ1-1
clone size: few
V gene: TRBV5-1
D gene: -
CDR3 protein: CASSLEGGAGTEAFF
CDR3 DNA: TGCGCCAGCAGCTTGGAAGGGGGGGCAGGCACTGAAGCTTTCTTT

J gene: TRBJ2-5
clone size: many
V gene: TRBV12-3/TRBV12-4
D gene: TRBD1
CDR3 protein: CASSFDRGKTQYF
CDR3 DNA: TGTGCCAGCAGCTTCGACAGGGGGAAGACCCAGTACTTC

J gene: TRBJ2-7
clone size: many
V gene: TRBV11-2
D gene: TRBD2
CDR3 protein: CASSALLAGEDEQYF
CDR3 DNA: TGTGCCAGCAGCGCTCTGTTAGCGGGAGAGGACGAGCAGTACTTC

J gene: TRBJ2-7
clone size: many
V gene: TRBV4-3
D gene: -
CDR3 protein: CASSQEEGSSYEQYF
CDR3 DNA: TGCGCCAGCAGCCAAGAAGAGGGGTCCTCCTACGAGCAGTACTTC

J gene: TRBJ2-5
clone size: -
V gene: TRBV13
D gene: TRBD2
CDR3 protein: CASSLRTSGEQETQYF
CDR3 DNA: TGTGCCAGCAGCCTAAGGACTAGCGGGGAACAAGAGACCCAGTACTTC

J gene: TRBJ2-3
clone size: many
V gene: TRBV12-3/TRBV12-4
D gene: TRBD2
CDR3 protein: CASSFSRSSGGAGTDTQYF
CDR3 DNA: TGTGCCAGCAGTTTTTCGAGATCTAGCGGGGGGGCCGGCACAGATACGCAGTATTTT

J gene: TRBJ1-1
clone size: many
V gene: TRBV7-9
D gene: TRBD1
CDR3 protein: CASSTQGTMTEAFF
CDR3 DNA: TGTGCCAGCAGCACACAGGGGACGATGACTGAAGCTTTCTTT

J gene: TRBJ2-1
clone size: many
V gene: TRBV12-5
D gene: -
CDR3 protein: CASGLVVMGVPYNEQFF
CDR3 DNA: TGTGCTAGTGGTTTGGTAGTGATGGGGGTACCCTACAATGAGCAGTTCTTC

J gene: TRBJ1-1
clone size: many
V gene: TRBV7-6
D gene: -
CDR3 protein: CASSHGGQNTEAFF
CDR3 DNA: TGTGCCAGCAGCCACGGCGGGCAGAACACTGAAGCTTTCTTT

J gene: TRBJ2-5
clone size: many
V gene: TRBV7-6
D gene: -
CDR3 protein: CASSLVPQGAQETQYF
CDR3 DNA: TGTGCCAGCAGCCTGGTCCCCCAAGGAGCGCAAGAGACCCAGTACTTC

J gene: TRBJ2-7
clone size: -
V gene: TRBV5-6
D gene: -
CDR3 protein: CASSLAYGPGEQYF
CDR3 DNA: TGTGCCAGCAGCTTGGCATATGGACCCGGCGAGCAGTACTTC

J gene: TRBJ1-1
clone size: many
V gene: TRBV21-1
D gene: -
CDR3 protein: CASSTNRGRHTEAFF
CDR3 DNA: TGTGCCAGCAGCACCAACAGGGGGCGACACACTGAAGCTTTCTTT

J gene: TRBJ2-1
clone size: many
V gene: TRBV12-3/TRBV12-4
D gene: TRBD1
CDR3 protein: CASSLPRDRYNEQFF
CDR3 DNA: TGTGCCAGCAGTCTACCCCGGGACAGATACAATGAGCAGTTCTTC

J gene: TRBJ1-1
clone size: many
V gene: TRBV6-6
D gene: -
CDR3 protein: CASSPLVQNTEAFF
CDR3 DNA: TGTGCCAGCAGTCCTCTCGTCCAGAACACTGAAGCTTTCTTT

J gene: TRBJ2-7
clone size: many
V gene: TRBV11-2
D gene: TRBD1
CDR3 protein: CASSLGTGAWAARQYF
CDR3 DNA: TGTGCCAGCAGCTTAGGGACAGGGGCCTGGGCGGCCCGCCAGTACTTC

J gene: TRBJ1-2
clone size: many
V gene: TRBV19
D gene: -
CDR3 protein: CASSIWGNYGYTF
CDR3 DNA: TGTGCCAGTAGTATTTGGGGGAACTATGGCTACACCTTC

J gene: TRBJ1-1
clone size: -
V gene: TRBV29-1
D gene: -
CDR3 protein: CSSLEGNTEAFF
CDR3 DNA: TGCAGCTCTCTGGAGGGGAACACTGAAGCTTTCTTT

J gene: TRBJ2-1
clone size: many
V gene: TRBV29-1
D gene: TRBD2
CDR3 protein: CSVEELAGGSWFF
CDR3 DNA: TGCAGCGTTGAAGAGCTAGCGGGGGGATCGTGGTTCTTC

J gene: TRBJ1-1
clone size: many
V gene: TRBV28
D gene: -
CDR3 protein: CASSFLYTEAFF
CDR3 DNA: TGTGCCAGCAGTTTCCTGTACACTGAAGCTTTCTTT

J gene: TRBJ2-7
clone size: many
V gene: TRBV29-1
D gene: TRBD2
CDR3 protein: CSVESGIGYEQYF
CDR3 DNA: TGCAGCGTTGAAAGCGGGATAGGGTACGAGCAGTACTTC

J gene: TRBJ2-5
clone size: many
V gene: TRBV6-5
D gene: -
CDR3 protein: CASSYSKGLGTQYF
CDR3 DNA: TGTGCCAGCAGTTACTCGAAAGGTTTAGGAACCCAGTACTTC

J gene: TRBJ1-2
clone size: few
V gene: TRBV5-4
D gene: TRBD1
CDR3 protein: CASSLGGQQLYGYTF
CDR3 DNA: TGTGCCAGCAGCTTGGGGGGACAGCAGCTTTATGGCTACACCTTC

J gene: TRBJ2-3
clone size: many
V gene: TRBV18
D gene: -
CDR3 protein: CASSPASKDTQYF
CDR3 DNA: TGTGCCAGCTCACCAGCCAGTAAAGATACGCAGTATTTT

J gene: TRBJ2-1
clone size: many
V gene: TRBV7-2
D gene: -
CDR3 protein: CASSLGTGSGLHNEQFF
CDR3 DNA: TGTGCCAGCAGCTTAGGGACAGGTAGCGGACTTCACAATGAGCAGTTCTTC

J gene: TRBJ2-1
clone size: many
V gene: TRBV28
D gene: TRBD1
CDR3 protein: CASGPQGAYNEQFF
CDR3 DNA: TGTGCCAGCGGTCCCCAGGGGGCCTACAATGAGCAGTTCTTC

J gene: TRBJ2-1
clone size: many
V gene: TRBV29-1
D gene: -
CDR3 protein: CSGHNSNYNEQFF
CDR3 DNA: TGCAGCGGCCACAACAGTAACTACAATGAGCAGTTCTTC

J gene: TRBJ1-4
clone size: many
V gene: TRBV20-1
D gene: TRBD1
CDR3 protein: CSANDRGRGEKLFF
CDR3 DNA: TGCAGTGCAAATGACAGGGGGCGCGGCGAAAAACTGTTTTTT

J gene: TRBJ2-1
clone size: many
V gene: TRBV4-3
D gene: TRBD2
CDR3 protein: CASSQDGTSGYNEQFF
CDR3 DNA: TGCGCCAGCAGCCAAGATGGGACTAGCGGGTACAATGAGCAGTTCTTC

J gene: TRBJ1-6
clone size: many
V gene: TRBV19
D gene: -
CDR3 protein: CASSQSRSSYNSPLHF
CDR3 DNA: TGTGCCAGTTCCCAATCTAGGAGCTCCTATAATTCACCCCTCCACTTT

J gene: TRBJ2-3
clone size: many
V gene: TRBV29-1
D gene: -
CDR3 protein: CSVGQQGLSTDTQYF
CDR3 DNA: TGCAGCGTTGGCCAACAGGGTTTGAGCACAGATACGCAGTATTTT

J gene: TRBJ1-5
clone size: many
V gene: TRBV5-6
D gene: -
CDR3 protein: CASSFPGQNQPQHF
CDR3 DNA: TGTGCCAGCAGCTTTCCCGGACAGAATCAGCCCCAGCATTTT

J gene: TRBJ1-6
clone size: many
V gene: TRBV20-1
D gene: TRBD1
CDR3 protein: CSAEPGQVNSPLHF
CDR3 DNA: TGCAGTGCAGAACCGGGACAGGTCAATTCACCCCTCCACTTT

J gene: TRBJ2-3
clone size: once
V gene: TRBV6-4
D gene: -
CDR3 protein: CASSMGASTDTQYF
CDR3 DNA: TGTGCCAGCAGTATGGGGGCTAGCACAGATACGCAGTATTTT

J gene: TRBJ2-5
clone size: many
V gene: TRBV7-8
D gene: TRBD1
CDR3 protein: CASTRDRGETQYF
CDR3 DNA: TGTGCCAGCACCCGAGACAGGGGAGAGACCCAGTACTTC

J gene: TRBJ1-1
clone size: few
V gene: TRBV24-1
D gene: -
CDR3 protein: CATSGAVNTEAFF
CDR3 DNA: TGTGCCACCAGTGGCGCAGTGAACACTGAAGCTTTCTTT

J gene: TRBJ1-5
clone size: many
V gene: TRBV19
D gene: -
CDR3 protein: CASIDRPYSNQPQHF
CDR3 DNA: TGTGCCAGTATTGACCGTCCTTATAGCAATCAGCCCCAGCATTTT

J gene: TRBJ1-4
clone size: many
V gene: TRBV19
D gene: -
CDR3 protein: CATSSVSTNEKLFF
CDR3 DNA: TGTGCAACGTCCTCGGTTTCAACTAATGAAAAACTGTTTTTT

J gene: TRBJ2-3
clone size: few
V gene: TRBV29-1
D gene: -
CDR3 protein: CSVASGGADTQYF
CDR3 DNA: TGCAGCGTTGCCTCCGGGGGCGCGGATACGCAGTATTTT

J gene: TRBJ2-3
clone size: many
V gene: TRBV18
D gene: TRBD2
CDR3 protein: CASSPISSGSTDTQYF
CDR3 DNA: TGTGCCAGCTCACCCATATCTAGCGGGAGCACAGATACGCAGTATTTT

J gene: TRBJ1-4
clone size: many
V gene: TRBV7-9
D gene: TRBD1
CDR3 protein: CASSPSGTVAEKLFF
CDR3 DNA: TGTGCCAGCAGCCCCTCCGGGACAGTGGCTGAAAAACTGTTTTTT

J gene: TRBJ1-1
clone size: many
V gene: TRBV20-1
D gene: TRBD1
CDR3 protein: CSAWTGNTEAFF
CDR3 DNA: TGCAGTGCTTGGACAGGGAACACTGAAGCTTTCTTT